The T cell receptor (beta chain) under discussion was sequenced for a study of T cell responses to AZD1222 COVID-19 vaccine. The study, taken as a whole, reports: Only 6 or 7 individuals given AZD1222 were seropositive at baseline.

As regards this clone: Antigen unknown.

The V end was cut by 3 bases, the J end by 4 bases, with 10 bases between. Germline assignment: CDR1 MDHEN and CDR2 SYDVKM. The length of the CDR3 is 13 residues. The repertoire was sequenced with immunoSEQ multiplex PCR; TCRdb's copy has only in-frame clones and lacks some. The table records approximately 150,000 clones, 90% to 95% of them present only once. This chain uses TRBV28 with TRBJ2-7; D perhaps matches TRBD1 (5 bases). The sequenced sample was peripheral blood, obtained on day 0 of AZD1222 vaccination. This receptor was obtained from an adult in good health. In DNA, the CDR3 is TGTGCCAGCAGTTTTACAGGTCCTTACGAGCAGTACTTC. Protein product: CASSFTGPYEQYF.